Listed here are 23 T cell receptor beta chains from one sample, sequenced in a study of PD-L1 blockade in urothelial cancer. Documented time point: peripheral blood 6 weeks after treatment start. Sequencing was performed with immunoSEQ multiplex PCR; in TCRdb, only in-frame clones are kept and a portion is missing. The profile shows about 120,000 clones, around 89% of them singletons. Sequenced here: PBMCs, sampled around atezolizumab (anti-PD-L1) treatment. These receptors were collected from a man in his sixties with urothelial cancer.

The chain combines TRBV2 with TRBJ1-2, with D possibly being TRBD1 (6 bases). Trimming took off 11 bases at V and 0 bases at J, with 13 bases between the two ends. Germline V gene data show CDR1 as SNHLY and CDR2 as FYNNEI. The CDR3 extends over 13 amino acids. The CDR3 sequence is CASKGQTNYGYTF. DNA of the CDR3: TGTGCCTCAAAAGGACAGACTAACTATGGCTACACCTTC.

The gene calls are TRBV28 and TRBJ1-1; TRBD1 matches at 11 bases. J lost 1 base, V lost 6 bases, and 7 bases had no gene match. The germline CDR1 and CDR2 sequences are MDHEN and SYDVKM. There are 16 residues in the CDR3. The CDR3 spells CASRSGQGVSNTEAFF. The CDR3 coding sequence is TGTGCCAGCAGATCGGGACAGGGGGTTTCGAACACTGAAGCTTTCTTT.

The genes are TRBV28 and TRBJ1-6; 8 nucleotides agree with TRBD1. V lost 3 bases and J lost 6; bases outside the gene matches: 7. The CDR3 has 16 amino acids. Per germline, CDR1 MDHEN and CDR2 SYDVKM. In DNA, the CDR3 is TGTGCCAGCAGTTTCCCGACAGGGGACCCTAATTCACCCCTCCACTTT. Amino acid sequence: CASSFPTGDPNSPLHF.

The V and J genes are TRBV7-2 and TRBJ1-5, with D hard to call. V was shortened by 5 bases and J by 2 bases, with 13 bases between the two germline ends. The CDR3 has 15 residues. Germline V gene sequence: CDR1 SGHTA, CDR2 FQGNSA. The CDR3 is CASSQNSGGNQPQHF. DNA for the CDR3: TGTGCCAGCAGCCAAAACTCCGGAGGCAATCAGCCCCAGCATTTT.

The table lists this clone with a few counts. One end of the junction does not line up with germline, which may come from a read error. This chain joins TRBV18 and TRBJ1-2, with D tentatively TRBD1 (6 bases). The V gene's germline CDR1 is KGHSH and CDR2 LQKENI. The CDR3 length is 12 residues. The CDR3 loop is CASSPPGQVSSF. The CDR3 DNA is TGTGCCAGCTCACCTCCGGGACAAGTGAGCTCCTTC.

This chain links TRBV5-1 with TRBJ2-7; 8 bases agree with TRBD1. The junction had 2 bases not matched to a gene; V was cut back by 3 bases and J by 3 bases. The CDR3 totals 13 residues. Germline V CDR1 and CDR2: SGHRS, YFSETQ. CDR3 bases: TGCGCCAGCAGCTCACAGGGGGGCTACGAGCAGTACTTC. Translating it yields CASSSQGGYEQYF.

This chain connects TRBV5-1 to TRBJ2-3; a possible D gene is TRBD1 (6 bases). Germline V gives CDR1 SGHRS, CDR2 YFSETQ. The length of the CDR3 is 13 residues. The ends were cut back, 8 bases at V and 6 bases at J, with 16 bases in the middle. The CDR3 DNA follows: TGCGCCAGTGGGGGCACCCGGTTGGATACGCAGTATTTT. Amino acid sequence: CASGGTRLDTQYF.

The rearrangement uses TRBV9 and TRBJ2-2; D not certain. Per the germline V gene, CDR1 is SGDLS and CDR2 is YYNGEE. The length of the CDR3 is 13 residues. V was cut by 0 bases and J by 4 bases, with 4 bases left in between. The DNA of the CDR3 is TGTGCCAGCAGCGTAGGTCTCACCGGGGAGCTGTTTTTT. Encoded protein: CASSVGLTGELFF.

The V call is TRBV9, the J call TRBJ2-7; 9 nucleotides match TRBD2. The CDR3 runs to 15 residues. V lost 1 base to trimming and J lost 3 bases; unmatched junction nucleotides: 5. Germline CDR1 is SGDLS and CDR2 is YYNGEE. CDR3 DNA: TGTGCCAGCAGCGTAAATAGCGGGAGTAACTACGAGCAGTACTTC. Translating gives CASSVNSGSNYEQYF. Combining the CDR3 with reference TRBV9 and TRBJ2-7 gives the whole variable domain DSGVTQTPKHLITATGQRVTLRCSPRSGDLSVYWYQQSLDQGLQFLIQYYNGEERAKGNILERFSAQQFPDLHSELNLSSLELGDSALYFCASSVNSGSNYEQYFGPGTRLTVT.

This chain uses TRBV4-3 with TRBJ2-7, with TRBD1 as a possible D gene (5 bases). Trimming shortened V by 0 bases and J by 7 bases, and 13 bases separated the two germline ends. The CDR3 has 14 amino acids. In germline, CDR1 is LGHNA, CDR2 YSLEER. The CDR3: CASSQDQRGREQYF. The CDR3 coding sequence is TGCGCCAGCAGCCAAGATCAAAGGGGTCGGGAGCAGTACTTC.

The chain employs TRBV6-5 and TRBJ2-7; 7 bases fit TRBD2. The CDR3 is made up of 15 amino acids. The germline CDR1 and CDR2 sequences are MNHEY and SVGAGI. The V gene end was trimmed by 10 bases and the J gene end by 2 bases; junction bases not matched to a gene: 14. This CDR3 is CATSREDHPPYEQYF. DNA of the CDR3: TGTGCCACTTCCCGGGAGGACCACCCCCCCTACGAGCAGTACTTC.

This clone was counted once. The chain is built from TRBV28 and TRBJ1-1; TRBD1 might be the D (6 bases). This CDR3 comprises 15 residues. The V end was cut by 10 bases, the J end by 3 bases, with 21 bases between. Germline-derived CDR1 and CDR2 are MDHEN and SYDVKM. The CDR3 DNA reads TGTGCCACCTGGGGTCCAGGGGCATCGCACACTGAAGCTTTCTTT. Translated: CATWGPGASHTEAFF.

This chain links TRBV4-1 with TRBJ1-1; D might be TRBD1 (5 bases). The germline V and J ends were trimmed by 2 bases and 0 bases, with 7 bases remaining between them. CDR3 length equals 14 residues. The germline gives CDR1 MGHRA, CDR2 YSYEKL. CDR3 DNA sequence: TGCGCCAGCAGCCAACAAGGGGTGAACACTGAAGCTTTCTTT. Its protein is CASSQQGVNTEAFF.

This clone was observed a single time. CDR3 region: CASSRSGSAGELFF. CDR3 sequence (DNA): TGTGCCAGCTCACGGAGCGGGAGTGCCGGGGAGCTGTTTTTT. The chain carries TRBV18 and TRBJ2-2; 8 positions agree with TRBD2. The V and J ends lost 4 bases and 6 bases, in that order; junction bases with no gene match: 4. CDR1 and CDR2 from the germline V gene are KGHSH and LQKENI. The CDR3 length is 14 residues.

The rearrangement uses TRBV28 and TRBJ2-1; the match to TRBD2 covers 11 bases. The CDR3 sequence is 14 residues long. V gave up 5 bases and J gave up 11 bases; unmatched junction bases: 8. Germline CDR1 and CDR2: MDHEN and SYDVKM. The CDR3 nucleotides read TGTGCCAGCAGTCTACAAGGGACTAGCGGACAGCAGTTCTTC. The encoded protein is CASSLQGTSGQQFF.

This clone has more than one count but fewer than ten. This chain links TRBV19 with TRBJ2-2; 7 bases line up with TRBD1. Trimming at V came to 4 bases and at J to 1 base, leaving 6 bases not matched to a gene. The CDR3 extends over 16 amino acids. Per germline, CDR1 LNHDA and CDR2 SQIVND (reference sequence). The DNA of the CDR3 is TGTGCCAGTAGTACCACAGGGGCCTTGAACACCGGGGAGCTGTTTTTT. Translating it yields CASSTTGALNTGELFF.

The chain carries TRBV27 and TRBJ1-2; D might be TRBD1 (5 bases). The V end lost 6 bases, the J end lost 6 bases, and 23 bases lay between the germline ends. Looked up from germline, CDR1 is MNHEY and CDR2 is SMNVEV (reference sequence). This CDR3 contains 16 residues. In nucleotides, the CDR3 is TGTGCCAGCAGATGGGCTGACACGTGGGGCTTGAATGGCTACACCTTC. Its translation: CASRWADTWGLNGYTF.

The CDR3 DNA follows: TGCGCCAGCAGCGGGACACAGAACTATGGCTACACCTTC. Its protein product is CASSGTQNYGYTF. The genes are TRBV10-2 and TRBJ1-2, with D perhaps TRBD1 (6 bases). The V gene's germline CDR1 is WSHSY and CDR2 SAAADI. This CDR3 is built from 13 residues. Between the trimmed V and J ends, which lost 6 bases and 2 bases, there was a span of 10 bases.

J is TRBJ1-3 and V is TRBV9; D is unclear. The CDR3 totals 13 residues. V gave up 5 bases and J gave up 8 bases, with 14 bases separating them. Germline assignment: CDR1 SGDLS and CDR2 YYNGEE. CDR3 loop: CASRHQEWDTIYF. The DNA for the CDR3 is TGTGCCAGCAGACATCAGGAATGGGACACCATATATTTT.

This clone was counted once. This chain links TRBV5-1 with TRBJ1-1; the match to TRBD1 covers 9 bases. V dropped 3 bases and J dropped 4; count of bases not matched to a gene: 4. From germline, CDR1 is SGHRS and CDR2 YFSETQ. The CDR3 is 14 amino acids. The CDR3 here is CASSYSGQGTEAFF. In DNA form, the CDR3 reads TGCGCCAGCAGCTACTCGGGACAGGGCACTGAAGCTTTCTTT. Drawing the rest from reference TRBV5-1 and TRBJ1-1, the complete variable domain is KAGVTQTPRYLIKTRGQQVTLSCSPISGHRSVSWYQQTPGQGLQFLFEYFSETQRNKGNFPGRFSGRQFSNSRSEMNVSTLELGDSALYLCASSYSGQGTEAFFGQGTRLTVV.

The genes are TRBV15 and TRBJ2-3, with 12 bases aligning to TRBD2. The V gene's germline CDR1 is LNHNV and CDR2 YYDKDF (reference sequence). V lost 3 bases, J lost 4 bases, and 8 bases stayed unmatched. The CDR3 is 17 residues long. CDR3 DNA sequence: TGTGCCACCAGCAGTGATCTAGCGGGGGGGCTTCCAGATACGCAGTATTTT. Translated: CATSSDLAGGLPDTQYF.

V is TRBV10-3 and J is TRBJ2-5, with D tentatively TRBD2 (5 bases). The CDR3 length is 15 residues. Germline loops: CDR1 ENHRY, CDR2 SYGVKD. Trimming took 6 bases from V and 2 from J, leaving 16 bases between them. The CDR3 bases are TGTGCCATCAGCCTCGGGGAAAACGAACAAGAGACCCAGTACTTC. Its protein product is CAISLGENEQETQYF.

V and J are TRBV10-1 and TRBJ2-3, with 11 nucleotides matching TRBD2. The CDR3 is 12 residues long. The V gene end was trimmed by 8 bases and the J gene end by 5 bases; junction bases not matched to a gene: 0. Germline V gene data show CDR1 as WNHNN and CDR2 as SYGVQD (reference sequence). CDR3 loop: CASGLAGDTQYF. The CDR3 region has the DNA TGCGCCAGCGGACTAGCGGGAGATACGCAGTATTTT.